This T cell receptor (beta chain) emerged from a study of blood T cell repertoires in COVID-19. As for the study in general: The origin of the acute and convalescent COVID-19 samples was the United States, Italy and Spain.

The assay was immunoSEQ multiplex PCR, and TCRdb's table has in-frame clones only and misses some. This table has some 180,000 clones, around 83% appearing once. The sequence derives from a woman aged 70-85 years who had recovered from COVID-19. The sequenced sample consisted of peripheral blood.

The CDR3 here is CASSYRREGPKNIQYF. The CDR3 DNA sequence: TGTGCCAGCAGTTACCGGCGGGAAGGGCCCAAAAACATTCAGTACTTC. The chain uses TRBV6-2 or TRBV6-3 and TRBJ2-4; possibly TRBD2 for D (6 bases). CDR3 size: 16 residues. Between the trimmed V and J ends, which lost 2 bases and 2 bases, there was a span of 13 bases. Germline V CDR1 and CDR2: MNHEY, SVGEGT.